These T cell receptor beta chains were read from a single sample in a study of T cells in Graves' hyperthyroidism and ophthalmopathy. TCRdb re-called the multiplex PCR reads with MiXCR, one entry per CDR3 protein. The sample includes approximately 330,000 distinct CDR3 sequences, 21% of them seen just once. Material: blood. These receptors were taken from a woman aged 45-65 years with Graves' hyperthyroidism. Both conserved end residues are trimmed from each CDR3. Fields, in order: J gene, V gene, CDR3 protein.

J gene: TRBJ2-7
V gene: TRBV11-2
CDR3 protein: ASSLAPPGVGFGEQY

J gene: TRBJ1-4
V gene: TRBV12-3/TRBV12-4
CDR3 protein: ASTQAGKTTNEKLF

J gene: TRBJ1-5
V gene: TRBV20-1
CDR3 protein: SATPVGTGSQPQH

J gene: TRBJ2-1
V gene: TRBV24-1
CDR3 protein: ATSGFGHEQF

J gene: TRBJ2-2
V gene: TRBV2
CDR3 protein: ASTPGLAGTGELF

J gene: TRBJ2-3
V gene: TRBV28
CDR3 protein: ASRPPGPRGGDTQY

J gene: TRBJ1-2
V gene: TRBV28
CDR3 protein: ASSSVGHNYGYT

J gene: TRBJ2-2
V gene: TRBV2
CDR3 protein: ASNNPGTGGHTGELF

J gene: TRBJ2-3
V gene: TRBV6-2/TRBV6-3
CDR3 protein: ASSTGTSGRALSTDTQY

J gene: TRBJ1-1
V gene: TRBV2
CDR3 protein: ASSELGRAEAF

J gene: TRBJ1-5
V gene: TRBV9
CDR3 protein: ASSHGQGSNQPQH

J gene: TRBJ1-6
V gene: TRBV6-1
CDR3 protein: ASSPRQINSPLH